A selection of T cell receptor beta chains follows, all from one sample in a study of human T cells and chemical hapten exposure. One entry per CDR3 protein results from TCRdb running MiXCR on the RACE reads. There are approximately 370,000 distinct CDR3 sequences in the sample; around 5.5% occur only once, and around 8.6% lies in the top ten. The material was whole blood, obtained in connection with sensitization to the hapten diphenylcyclopropenone (DPC). These receptors all stem from a woman aged 18-29 years with alopecia areata. Some clones in this sample may be carry-over from other donors' samples. Each CDR3 is given with its conserved first and last residue. The D gene is left open where the match is weak. The listing skips clone size in some rows; elsewhere it reads once, few, many or a size class.

V gene	J gene	D gene	clone size	CDR3 DNA	CDR3 protein
TRBV7-2	TRBJ2-3	-	-	TGTGCCAGCAGCTTAGGGGCCAAAACAGATACGCAGTATTTT	CASSLGAKTDTQYF
TRBV6-2/TRBV6-3	TRBJ1-1	-	-	TGTGCCAGCAGTTGGGCAGGCTGGGCGCAGGAAGCTTTCTTT	CASSWAGWAQEAFF
TRBV6-2/TRBV6-3	TRBJ2-1	-	-	TGTGCCAGCACCACAAGCCCAGCAGGGAATGAGCAGTTCTTC	CASTTSPAGNEQFF
TRBV7-9	TRBJ2-3	-	-	TGTGCCAGCCAAGGGAACTTTTCCACAGATACGCAGTATTTT	CASQGNFSTDTQYF
TRBV2	TRBJ2-6	-	many	TGTGCCAGCAGTTCACGCTCTGGGGCCAACGTCCTGACTTTC	CASSSRSGANVLTF
TRBV6-1	TRBJ1-6	-	many	TGTGCCAGCAGTGCACCAGGGCCCCTCCACTTT	CASSAPGPLHF
TRBV29-1	TRBJ1-1	TRBD1	few	TGCAGCGTTGAAGCGAGGGGGCGCGGAGCTTTCTTT	CSVEARGRGAFF
TRBV7-2	TRBJ1-5	TRBD1	-	TGTGCCAGCAGCGGGACAGGTGATCAGCCCCAGCATTTT	CASSGTGDQPQHF
TRBV10-3	TRBJ2-3	TRBD2	many	TGTGCCATCAGCCCTGGGGCTAGCGGGGGGAGTACAGATACGCAGTATTTT	CAISPGASGGSTDTQYF
TRBV27	TRBJ1-6	-	-	TGTGCCAGCAGTTTTGTGGGGGCTAGGAATTCACCCCTCCACTTT	CASSFVGARNSPLHF
TRBV6-2/TRBV6-3	TRBJ1-2	TRBD1	few	TGTGCCAGCAGTGGACAGGCGACCTCATATGGCTACACCTTC	CASSGQATSYGYTF
TRBV7-2	TRBJ2-5	-	many	TGTGCCAGCAGCTCGCCTTGGGGCTACCAAGAGACCCAGTACTTC	CASSSPWGYQETQYF
TRBV6-2/TRBV6-3	TRBJ1-5	-	many	TGTGCCAGCAGTTACTCGAGTGGCAATCAGCCCCAGCATTTT	CASSYSSGNQPQHF
TRBV19	TRBJ2-5	TRBD2	few	TGTGCCAGTAGTCCGGGACTAGCGGGGATTCAAGAGACCCAGTACTTC	CASSPGLAGIQETQYF
TRBV5-1	TRBJ2-1	-	few	TGCGCCAGCAGCTTGGCTTTAGGATTATACAATGAGCAGTTCTTC	CASSLALGLYNEQFF
TRBV14	TRBJ1-1	-	many	TGTGCCAGCAGCCTAAGCCGACAGCAATTATCCACTGAAGCTTTCTTT	CASSLSRQQLSTEAFF
TRBV20-1	TRBJ2-3	TRBD2	many	TGCAGTGCTAGACTACTAGCGTTCACAGATACGCAGTATTTT	CSARLLAFTDTQYF
TRBV6-5	TRBJ2-7	-	-	TGTGCCAGCAGTTACTCGAGCCAGCTTACCTACGAGCAGTACTTC	CASSYSSQLTYEQYF
TRBV7-9	TRBJ1-2	-	many	TGTGCCAGCAGCCCAGAAGCTAACTATGGCTACACCTTC	CASSPEANYGYTF
TRBV6-2/TRBV6-3	TRBJ2-3	-	-	TGTGCCAGCAGTTACGGCAGGTACAGCACAGATACGCAGTATTTT	CASSYGRYSTDTQYF
TRBV6-5	TRBJ1-1	-	-	TGTGCCAGCCGCGTTTCCTCCGGGGAATTAGCTTTCTTT	CASRVSSGELAFF
TRBV6-1	TRBJ1-2	-	few	TGTGCCAGCAGTGAATGGCAGGATAGCTATGGCTACACCTTC	CASSEWQDSYGYTF
TRBV12-3/TRBV12-4	TRBJ1-1	-	many	TGTGCCAGCAGCCCCGAACAGGGATTCATGAACACTGAAGCTTTCTTT	CASSPEQGFMNTEAFF
TRBV29-1	TRBJ2-3	-	-	TGCAGCGTTGACATCGTGTGGGGGCAGGGCACAGATACGCAGTATTTT	CSVDIVWGQGTDTQYF
TRBV7-2	TRBJ2-2	-	few	TGTGCCAGCAGCCGTTCCATCATCGGGACAACCGGGGAGCTGTTTTTT	CASSRSIIGTTGELFF
TRBV20-1	TRBJ2-1	TRBD2	few	TGCAGTGCTAGAGATCGCGGACTAGCGGGGGTCGCCTACAATGAGCAGTTCTTC	CSARDRGLAGVAYNEQFF
TRBV24-1	TRBJ1-5	TRBD1	-	TGTGCCACCAGTGATTATACAGGGGGTCATCAGCCCCAGCATTTT	CATSDYTGGHQPQHF
TRBV7-9	TRBJ1-1	-	-	TGTGCCAGCAGCTTAAGTTCCTTCCCTGAAGCTTTCTTT	CASSLSSFPEAFF
TRBV18	TRBJ2-1	-	-	TGTGCCAGCTCACCTAGGGACTTCAGCTCCTACAATGAGCAGTTCTTC	CASSPRDFSSYNEQFF
TRBV9	TRBJ2-2	-	many	TGTGCCAGCAGCCTCCGGGGTTGGGGCACCGGGGAGCTGTTTTTT	CASSLRGWGTGELFF
TRBV4-3	TRBJ2-6	-	many	TGCGCCAGCAGCCAAGTCCAGGGCTACTCTGGGGCCAACGTCCTGACTTTC	CASSQVQGYSGANVLTF
TRBV7-9	TRBJ2-3	-	many	TGTGCCAGCAGTCTGGGACGTATGAGCACAGATACGCAGTATTTT	CASSLGRMSTDTQYF
TRBV29-1	TRBJ2-7	TRBD2	many	TGCAGCGTGCAAACGGGACTAGCGGGGACAACCCGGCGGTACGAGCAGTACTTC	CSVQTGLAGTTRRYEQYF
TRBV6-2/TRBV6-3	TRBJ1-1	-	-	TGTGCCAGCAGTCGAAAGAACACTGAAGCTTTCTTT	CASSRKNTEAFF
TRBV5-4	TRBJ2-1	TRBD2	once	TGTGCCAGCAGCACCCACAAGGTTCTGGCGGGGGTTGGGAATGAGCAGTTCTTC	CASSTHKVLAGVGNEQFF
TRBV10-3	TRBJ2-7	-	many	TGTGCCATCAGTGACAGGGACGAGCAGTACTTC	CAISDRDEQYF
TRBV24-1	TRBJ2-1	TRBD2	few	TGTGCCACCAGTGACGCCCGGGCGGGGGGTAACAATGAGCAGTTCTTC	CATSDARAGGNNEQFF
TRBV20-1	TRBJ1-6	-	few	TGCAGTGCTAGGAACATACAGAGCTCCTATAATTCACCCCTCCACTTT	CSARNIQSSYNSPLHF
TRBV7-2	TRBJ2-7	-	-	TGTGCCAGCAGCCCACAAGGTTGGACCTACGAGCAGTACTTC	CASSPQGWTYEQYF